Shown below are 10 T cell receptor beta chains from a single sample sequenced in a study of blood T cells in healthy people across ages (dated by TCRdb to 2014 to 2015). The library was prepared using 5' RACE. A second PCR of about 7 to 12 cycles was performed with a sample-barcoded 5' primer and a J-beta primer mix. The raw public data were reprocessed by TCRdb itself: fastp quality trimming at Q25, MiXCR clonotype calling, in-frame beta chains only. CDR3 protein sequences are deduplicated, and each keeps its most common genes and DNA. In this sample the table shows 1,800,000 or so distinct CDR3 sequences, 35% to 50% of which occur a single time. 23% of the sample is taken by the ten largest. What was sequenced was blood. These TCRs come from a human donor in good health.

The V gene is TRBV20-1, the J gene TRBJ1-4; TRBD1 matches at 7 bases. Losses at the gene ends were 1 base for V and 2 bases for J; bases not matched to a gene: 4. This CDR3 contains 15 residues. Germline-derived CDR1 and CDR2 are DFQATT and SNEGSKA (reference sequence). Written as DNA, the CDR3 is TGCAGTGCTAGAGGGCCGGGACAGACTAATGAAAAACTGTTTTTT. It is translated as CSARGPGQTNEKLFF.

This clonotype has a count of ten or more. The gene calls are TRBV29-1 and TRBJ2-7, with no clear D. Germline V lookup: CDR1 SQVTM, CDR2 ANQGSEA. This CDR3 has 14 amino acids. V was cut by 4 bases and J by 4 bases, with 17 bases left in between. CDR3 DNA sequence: TGCAGCGTTGTAGGTGGGCTAGACCCTTACGAGCAGTACTTC. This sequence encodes CSVVGGLDPYEQYF.

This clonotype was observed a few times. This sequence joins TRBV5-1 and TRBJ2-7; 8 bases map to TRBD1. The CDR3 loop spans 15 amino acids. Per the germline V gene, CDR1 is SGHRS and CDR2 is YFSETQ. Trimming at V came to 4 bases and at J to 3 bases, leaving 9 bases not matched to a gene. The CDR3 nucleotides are TGCGCCAGCAGCGGGCTGACAGGGGCGAACTACGAGCAGTACTTC. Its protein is CASSGLTGANYEQYF.

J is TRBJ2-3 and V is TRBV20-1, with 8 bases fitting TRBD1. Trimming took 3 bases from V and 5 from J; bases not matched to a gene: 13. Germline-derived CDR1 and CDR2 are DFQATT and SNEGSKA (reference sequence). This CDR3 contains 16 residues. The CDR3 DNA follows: TGCAGTGCTAGGGGATTTGACAGGGGCCCCGGAGATACGCAGTATTTT. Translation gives CSARGFDRGPGDTQYF.

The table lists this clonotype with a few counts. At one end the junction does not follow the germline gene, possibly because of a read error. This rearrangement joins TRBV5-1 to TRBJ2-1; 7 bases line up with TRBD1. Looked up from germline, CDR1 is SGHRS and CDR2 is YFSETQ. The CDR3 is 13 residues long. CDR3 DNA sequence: TGCGCCGGCAGCTTGGACAGGAACAATGAGCAGTTCTTC. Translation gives CAGSLDRNNEQFF.

The CDR3 region is CASSLFGPGNQPQHF. CDR3 coding DNA: TGTGCCAGCAGTTTATTTGGTCCCGGCAATCAGCCCCAGCATTTT. This sequence joins TRBV27 and TRBJ1-5; no clear D. The germline V gene has CDR1 MNHEY and CDR2 SMNVEV (reference sequence). The CDR3 is 15 residues long. Between the trimmed V and J ends, which lost 1 base and 2 bases, there was a span of 9 bases.

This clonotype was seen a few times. The CDR3 DNA sequence: TGCGCCAGCAGCCAAGATGAGCAGGGCGACGAACCACGCCTAGTAGATACGCAGTATTTT. It specifies CASSQDEQGDEPRLVDTQYF. The chain employs TRBV4-3 and TRBJ2-3; perhaps TRBD1 as D (5 bases). Germline CDR1 and CDR2: LGHNA and YSLEER. This CDR3 contains 20 residues. Deletions cut 0 bases from V and 5 bases from J, with 27 bases between.

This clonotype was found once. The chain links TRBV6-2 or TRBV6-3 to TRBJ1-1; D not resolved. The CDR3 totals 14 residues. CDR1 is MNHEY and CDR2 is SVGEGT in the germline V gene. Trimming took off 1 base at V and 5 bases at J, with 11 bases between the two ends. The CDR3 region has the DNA TGTGCCAGCAGTTACTACCCATCACTGACTGAAGCTTTCTTT. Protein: CASSYYPSLTEAFF.

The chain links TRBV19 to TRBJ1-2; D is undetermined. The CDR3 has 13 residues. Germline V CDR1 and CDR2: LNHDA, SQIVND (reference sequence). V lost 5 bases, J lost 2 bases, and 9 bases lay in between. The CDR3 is CASSPVSNYGYTF. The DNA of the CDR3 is TGTGCCAGTAGTCCCGTGAGCAACTATGGCTACACCTTC.

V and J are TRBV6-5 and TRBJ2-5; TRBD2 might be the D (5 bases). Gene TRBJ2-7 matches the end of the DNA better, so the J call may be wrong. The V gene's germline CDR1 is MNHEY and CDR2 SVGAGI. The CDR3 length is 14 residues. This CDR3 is CASSPTPEGHEQYF. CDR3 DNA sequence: TGTGCCAGCAGTCCCACCCCCGAGGGCCACGAGCAGTACTTC.